The present TCR beta chain was sequenced within a study of neurological immune-mediated disorders. cDNA synthesis was performed by 5'RACE with 10-nucleotide random UMIs. TCRdb reprocessed the 5' RACE reads with MiXCR, giving one entry per CDR3 protein. The top ten hold 1.9% of the sample, which has roughly 53,000 distinct CDR3 sequences, approximately 8.4% seen once. This clonotype was observed at least ten times. Its antigen remains unknown. V trimming: 8 bases; J trimming: 2 bases; junction bases outside the gene matches: 4. The CDR3 is made up of 13 amino acids. The germline CDR1 and CDR2 sequences are SQVTM and ANQGSEA. Regarding time point: longitudinal time-point 3. Findings and limits, study-wide: The level of TCR clonal expansion was highest in patients with HTLV-1-associated myelopathy and lowest in multiple sclerosis, where it fell below the level seen in healthy controls.

The rearrangement links TRBV29-1 to TRBJ2-1; 9 nucleotides match TRBD1. Sequenced material: PBMCs. The receptor was derived from a woman aged 40-49 years in good health. This CDR3 reads CSTDRGPYNEQFF. The DNA of the CDR3 is TGCAGCACGGACAGGGGCCCCTACAATGAGCAGTTCTTC.